The clone carrying this T cell receptor (beta chain) was observed once. This sample is part of a study of blood T cell repertoires in COVID-19. The CDR3 has 20 residues. This table comes from immunoSEQ multiplex PCR, and its TCRdb copy is limited to in-frame clones, with some not included. The sample lists a few hundred thousand clones; over 75% were seen once. V gene TRBV21-1 combines with J gene TRBJ2-3; TRBD2 is taken as the D call from the table, unchecked against the DNA. TRBV21-1 is deemed a pseudogene. The source is a woman aged 55-69 years who had recovered from COVID-19. Sequenced input: PBMCs or T cells enriched from blood (not recorded which). The CDR3 protein is CASSKTTSGGVLNSTDTQYF. CDR3 bases: TGTGCCAGCAGCAAAACGACTAGCGGGGGGGTACTGAATAGCACAGATACGCAGTATTTT.